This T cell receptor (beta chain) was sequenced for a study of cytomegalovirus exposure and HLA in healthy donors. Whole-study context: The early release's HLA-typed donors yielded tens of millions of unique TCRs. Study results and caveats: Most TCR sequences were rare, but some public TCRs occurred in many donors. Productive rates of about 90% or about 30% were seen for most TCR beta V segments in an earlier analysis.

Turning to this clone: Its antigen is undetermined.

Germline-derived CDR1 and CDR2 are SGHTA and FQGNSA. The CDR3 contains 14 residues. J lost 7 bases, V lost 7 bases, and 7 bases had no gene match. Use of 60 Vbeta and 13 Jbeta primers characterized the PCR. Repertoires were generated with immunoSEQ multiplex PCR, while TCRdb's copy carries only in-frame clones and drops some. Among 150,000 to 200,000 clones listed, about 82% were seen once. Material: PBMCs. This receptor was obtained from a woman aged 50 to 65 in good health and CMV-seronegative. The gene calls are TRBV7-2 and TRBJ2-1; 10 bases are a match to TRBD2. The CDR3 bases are TGTGCCAGCACCCGGACTAGCGGACTTAATGAGCAGTTCTTC. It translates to CASTRTSGLNEQFF.